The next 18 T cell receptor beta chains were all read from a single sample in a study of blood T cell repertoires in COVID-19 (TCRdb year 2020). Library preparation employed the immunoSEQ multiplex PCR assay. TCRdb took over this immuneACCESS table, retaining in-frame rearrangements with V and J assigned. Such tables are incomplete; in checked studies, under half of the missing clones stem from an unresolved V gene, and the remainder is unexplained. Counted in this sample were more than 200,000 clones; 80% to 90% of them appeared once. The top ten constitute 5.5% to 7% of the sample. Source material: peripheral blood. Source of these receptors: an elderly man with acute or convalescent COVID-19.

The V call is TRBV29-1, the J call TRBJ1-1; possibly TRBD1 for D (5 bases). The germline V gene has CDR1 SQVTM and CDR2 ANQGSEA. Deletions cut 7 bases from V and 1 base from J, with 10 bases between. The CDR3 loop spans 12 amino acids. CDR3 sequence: CSARTQNTEAFF. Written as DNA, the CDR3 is TGCAGCGCCCGGACACAGAACACTGAAGCTTTCTTT. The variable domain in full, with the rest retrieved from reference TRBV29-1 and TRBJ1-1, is SAVISQKPSRDICQRGTSLTIQCQVDSQVTMMFWYRQQPGQSLTLIATANQGSEATYESGFVIDKFPISRPNLTFSTLTVSNMSPEDSSIYLCSARTQNTEAFFGQGTRLTVV.

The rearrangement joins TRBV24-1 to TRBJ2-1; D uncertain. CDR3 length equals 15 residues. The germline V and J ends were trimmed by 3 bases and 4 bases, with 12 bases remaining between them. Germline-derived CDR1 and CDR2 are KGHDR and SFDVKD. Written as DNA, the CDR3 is TGTGCCACCAGTGATATTAGTCGAGCATACAATGAGCAGTTCTTC. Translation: CATSDISRAYNEQFF.

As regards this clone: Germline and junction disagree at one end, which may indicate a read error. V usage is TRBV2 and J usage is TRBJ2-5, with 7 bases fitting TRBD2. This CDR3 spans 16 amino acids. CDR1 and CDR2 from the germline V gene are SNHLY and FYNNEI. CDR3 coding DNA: TGTGTCAGCTTACGGCGGGAGTCCAAGTCTGGAGAGACCCAGTACTTC. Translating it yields CVSLRRESKSGETQYF.

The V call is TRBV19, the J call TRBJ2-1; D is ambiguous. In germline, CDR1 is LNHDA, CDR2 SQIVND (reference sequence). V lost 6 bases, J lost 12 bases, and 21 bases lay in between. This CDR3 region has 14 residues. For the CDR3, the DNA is TGTGCCAGTAGCCCCCCAAGTAGGCGGAACCCGCAGTTCTTC. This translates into CASSPPSRRNPQFF.

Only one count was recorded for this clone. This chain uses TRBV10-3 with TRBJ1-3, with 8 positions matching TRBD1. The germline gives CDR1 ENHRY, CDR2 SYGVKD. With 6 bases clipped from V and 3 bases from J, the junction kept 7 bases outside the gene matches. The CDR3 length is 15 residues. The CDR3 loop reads CAISSDRGFGNTIYF. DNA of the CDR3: TGTGCCATCAGCAGCGACAGGGGCTTTGGAAACACCATATATTTT.

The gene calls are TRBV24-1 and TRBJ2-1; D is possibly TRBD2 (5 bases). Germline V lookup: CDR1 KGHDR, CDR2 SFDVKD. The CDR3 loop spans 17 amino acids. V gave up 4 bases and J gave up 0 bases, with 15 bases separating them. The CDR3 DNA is TGTGCCACCAGTGACCCCCAGAGGGCGGGCTCCTACAATGAGCAGTTCTTC. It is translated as CATSDPQRAGSYNEQFF.

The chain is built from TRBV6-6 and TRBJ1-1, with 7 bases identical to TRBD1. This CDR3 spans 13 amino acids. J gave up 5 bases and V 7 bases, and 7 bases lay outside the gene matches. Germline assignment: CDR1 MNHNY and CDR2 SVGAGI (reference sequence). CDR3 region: CASTRQGETEAFF. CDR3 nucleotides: TGTGCCAGCACCCGACAGGGAGAAACTGAAGCTTTCTTT.

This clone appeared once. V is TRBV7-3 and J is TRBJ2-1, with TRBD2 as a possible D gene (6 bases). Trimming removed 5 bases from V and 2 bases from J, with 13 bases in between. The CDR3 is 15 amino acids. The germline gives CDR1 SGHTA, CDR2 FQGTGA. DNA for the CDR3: TGTGCCAGCAGCGACGGGAGTAGGGCCTACAATGAGCAGTTCTTC. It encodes CASSDGSRAYNEQFF.

CDR3 protein: CASSLLPGTGAYNEQFF. CDR3 DNA: TGTGCCAGCAGCCTACTCCCCGGGACAGGGGCATACAATGAGCAGTTCTTC. The rearrangement uses TRBV11-3 and TRBJ2-1; 10 nucleotides line up with TRBD1. The CDR3 runs 17 residues. Germline CDR1 is SGHNT and CDR2 is YENEEA. The V segment lost 5 bases and the J segment 4 bases; nucleotides outside the gene matches: 11.

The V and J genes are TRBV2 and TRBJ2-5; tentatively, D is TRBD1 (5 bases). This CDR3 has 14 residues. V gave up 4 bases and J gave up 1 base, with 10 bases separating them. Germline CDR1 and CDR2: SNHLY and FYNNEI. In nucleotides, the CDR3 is TGTGCCAGCAGTGCTTCTAGGGGCCAAGAGACCCAGTACTTC. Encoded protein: CASSASRGQETQYF.

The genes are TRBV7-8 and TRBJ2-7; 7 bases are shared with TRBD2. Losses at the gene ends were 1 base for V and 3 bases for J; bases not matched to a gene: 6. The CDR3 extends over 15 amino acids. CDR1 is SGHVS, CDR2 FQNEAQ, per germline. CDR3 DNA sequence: TGTGCCAGCAGCTTAGGAGCGGGGAGAAACTACGAGCAGTACTTC. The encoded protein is CASSLGAGRNYEQYF. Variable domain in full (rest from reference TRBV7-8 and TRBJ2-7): GAGVSQSPRYKVAKRGQDVALRCDPISGHVSLFWYQQALGQGPEFLTYFQNEAQLDKSGLPSDRFFAERPEGSVSTLKIQRTQQEDSAVYLCASSLGAGRNYEQYFGPGTRLTVT.

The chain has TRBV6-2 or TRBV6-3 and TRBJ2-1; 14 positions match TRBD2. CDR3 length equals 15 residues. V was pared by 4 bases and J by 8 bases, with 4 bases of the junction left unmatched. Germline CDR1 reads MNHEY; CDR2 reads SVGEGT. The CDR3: CASSSGTSGRYEQFF. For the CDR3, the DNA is TGTGCCAGCAGTTCCGGGACTAGCGGGAGATATGAGCAGTTCTTC.

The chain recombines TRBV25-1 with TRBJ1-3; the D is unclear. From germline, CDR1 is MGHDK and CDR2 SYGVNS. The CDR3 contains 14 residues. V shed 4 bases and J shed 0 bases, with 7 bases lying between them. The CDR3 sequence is CASSGWSSGNTIYF. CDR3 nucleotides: TGTGCCAGCAGTGGCTGGAGCTCTGGAAACACCATATATTTT.

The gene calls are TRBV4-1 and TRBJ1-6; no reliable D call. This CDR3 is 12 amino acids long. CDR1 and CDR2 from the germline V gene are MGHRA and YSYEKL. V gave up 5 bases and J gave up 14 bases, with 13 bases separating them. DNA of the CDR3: TGCGCCAGCAGCTCGACGGGAGGTGCCCTCCACTTT. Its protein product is CASSSTGGALHF.

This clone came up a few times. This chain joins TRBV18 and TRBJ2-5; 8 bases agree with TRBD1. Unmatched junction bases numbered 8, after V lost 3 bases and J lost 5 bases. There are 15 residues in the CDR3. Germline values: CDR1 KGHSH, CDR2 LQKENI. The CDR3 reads CASSPTQGAGETQYF. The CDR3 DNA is TGTGCCAGCTCACCGACCCAGGGGGCGGGGGAGACCCAGTACTTC.

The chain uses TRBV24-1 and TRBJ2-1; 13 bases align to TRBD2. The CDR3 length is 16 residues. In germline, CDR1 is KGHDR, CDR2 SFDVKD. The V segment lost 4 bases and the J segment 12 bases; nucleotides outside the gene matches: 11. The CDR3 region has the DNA TGTGCCACCAGTGAAACGGGACTAGCGGGACTCTATGGGCAGTTCTTC. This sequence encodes CATSETGLAGLYGQFF.

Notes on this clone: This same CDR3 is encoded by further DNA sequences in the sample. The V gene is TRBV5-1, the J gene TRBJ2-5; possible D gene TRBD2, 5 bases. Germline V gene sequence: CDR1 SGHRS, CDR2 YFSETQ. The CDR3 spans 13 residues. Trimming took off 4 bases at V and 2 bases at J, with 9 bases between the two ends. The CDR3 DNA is TGCGCCAGCAGCCCCGGGGTACAAGAGACCCAGTACTTC. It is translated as CASSPGVQETQYF. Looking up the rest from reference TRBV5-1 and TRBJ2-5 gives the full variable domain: KAGVTQTPRYLIKTRGQQVTLSCSPISGHRSVSWYQQTPGQGLQFLFEYFSETQRNKGNFPGRFSGRQFSNSRSEMNVSTLELGDSALYLCASSPGVQETQYFGPGTRLLVL.

The CDR3 DNA sequence: TGTGCCAGCTTTCCCCTAAACAGACATAGGAACACTGAAGCTTTCTTT. Translation gives CASFPLNRHRNTEAFF. The chain recombines TRBV6-4 with TRBJ1-1; D uncertain. The germline V and J ends were trimmed by 8 bases and 1 base, with 20 bases remaining between them. The CDR3 runs 16 residues. CDR1 is MRHNA and CDR2 is SNTAGT in the germline V gene.